The next 10 T cell receptor beta chains were all read from a single sample in a study of human T cells and chemical hapten exposure. As for time point: healthy volunteer bleed at 6 weeks. It was unfractionated whole blood from which total RNA was extracted. TCRdb called the RACE reads again in MiXCR, with one record for every CDR3 protein. The sample carries tens of thousands of distinct CDR3 sequences, approximately 8% recorded once. Sequencing used whole blood. These receptors originate from a male donor in good health. Some clones in this sample may be carry-over from other donors' samples.

This clonotype has a count of ten or more. The gene calls are TRBV20-1 and TRBJ1-5; 9 positions match TRBD1. CDR3 size: 14 residues. Looked up from germline, CDR1 is DFQATT and CDR2 is SNEGSKA (reference sequence). V lost 1 base, J lost 4 bases, and 2 bases stayed unmatched. The DNA of the CDR3 is TGCAGTGCTAGAGCGGGACAGGGAAATCAGCCCCAGCATTTT. It translates to CSARAGQGNQPQHF.

This clonotype was detected only a few times. Written as DNA, the CDR3 is TGTGCCAGCAGCTTAGGACAGGGAGAGACCCTGAATCAGCCCCAGCATTTT. Protein product: CASSLGQGETLNQPQHF. This sequence joins TRBV7-9 and TRBJ1-5; 7 bases map to TRBD1. Germline-derived CDR1 and CDR2 are SEHNR and FQNEAQ (reference sequence). The CDR3 runs to 17 residues. The V gene end was trimmed by 1 base and the J gene end by 4 bases; junction bases not matched to a gene: 10.

Remarks on this clonotype: This clone may be a read error of a much larger clone one base away. The rearrangement uses TRBV9 and TRBJ2-1; maybe TRBD2 (5 bases). The J call is doubtful: the DNA matches TRBJ2-7 better. The CDR3 loop spans 11 amino acids. Germline assignment: CDR1 SGDLS and CDR2 YYNGEE. As DNA, the CDR3 is TGTGCCAGCAGGAGCGGCAATGAGCAGTACTTC. This sequence encodes CASRSGNEQYF.

In its sample, this clonotype was seen a few times. V usage is TRBV29-1 and J usage is TRBJ1-1, with D possibly being TRBD1 (6 bases). Germline CDR1 and CDR2: SQVTM and ANQGSEA. This CDR3 has 16 residues. The V and J ends lost 0 bases and 11 bases respectively, with 25 bases between them. Here the CDR3 reads CSVEDLNRVRGAMAFF. CDR3 DNA: TGCAGCGTTGAAGATCTGAACAGGGTGCGAGGGGCAATGGCTTTCTTT.

This chain links TRBV12-3 or TRBV12-4 with TRBJ1-1; the D gene is possibly TRBD1 (6 bases). V gave up 2 bases and J gave up 5 bases, with 12 bases separating them. This CDR3 has 14 residues. The CDR3 spells CASSLSGAWTEAFF. CDR3 bases: TGTGCCAGCAGTTTATCAGGGGCGTGGACTGAAGCTTTCTTT.

This clonotype was seen ten or more times. This chain joins TRBV10-3 and TRBJ1-1; perhaps TRBD1 as D (5 bases). This CDR3 comprises 13 residues. Germline CDR1 ENHRY, CDR2 SYGVKD. The V end lost 8 bases, the J end lost 0 bases, and 10 bases lay between the germline ends. CDR3 sequence reads: CAIAGTVNTEAFF. For the CDR3, the DNA is TGTGCCATCGCCGGGACTGTGAACACTGAAGCTTTCTTT.

This clonotype has a count of ten or more. The chain employs TRBV6-2 or TRBV6-3 and TRBJ2-3; 14 bases align to TRBD2. J gave up 0 bases and V 6 bases, and 5 bases lay outside the gene matches. Germline V CDR1 and CDR2: MNHEY, SVGEGT. The CDR3 spans 17 residues. The CDR3, as DNA: TGTGCCAGCAGCTGGACTAGCGGGAGGCACAGCACAGATACGCAGTATTTT. The encoded protein is CASSWTSGRHSTDTQYF.

The table lists this clonotype with a few counts. The chain has TRBV29-1 and TRBJ2-3, with TRBD1 as a possible D gene (5 bases). The CDR3 totals 13 residues. V was trimmed by 7 bases and J by 4 bases, leaving 15 bases between them. The V gene's germline CDR1 is SQVTM and CDR2 ANQGSEA. DNA for the CDR3: TGCAGCGCGGTCGGCAGGGCCCCAGATACGCAGTATTTT. This encodes CSAVGRAPDTQYF.

This clonotype was seen at least ten times. The chain uses TRBV12-3 or TRBV12-4 and TRBJ1-3; D ambiguous. V was pared by 7 bases and J by 0 bases, with 7 bases between. CDR3 length: 13 residues. The CDR3 loop is CASTGDSGNTIYF. The CDR3 DNA reads TGTGCCAGCACGGGTGACTCTGGAAACACCATATATTTT.

This rearrangement joins TRBV5-1 to TRBJ2-7; no clear D. The V end was cut by 3 bases, the J end by 7 bases, with 8 bases between. The CDR3 runs to 11 residues. CDR1 and CDR2 (germline): SGHRS, YFSETQ. The CDR3 coding sequence is TGCGCCAGCAGCTCCGTGGGGGAGCAGTACTTC. Translated: CASSSVGEQYF.